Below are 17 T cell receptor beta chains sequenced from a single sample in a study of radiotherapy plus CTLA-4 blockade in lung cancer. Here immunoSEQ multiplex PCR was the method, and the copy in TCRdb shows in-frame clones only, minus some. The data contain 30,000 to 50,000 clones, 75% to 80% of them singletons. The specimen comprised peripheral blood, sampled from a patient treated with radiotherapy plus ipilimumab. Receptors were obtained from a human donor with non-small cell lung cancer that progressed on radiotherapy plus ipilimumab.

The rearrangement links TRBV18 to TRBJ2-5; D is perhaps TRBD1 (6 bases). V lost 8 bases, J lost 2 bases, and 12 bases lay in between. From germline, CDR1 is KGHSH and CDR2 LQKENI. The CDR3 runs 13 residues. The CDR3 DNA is TGTGCCAGCCAAGCAGGGGTTCAAGAGACCCAGTACTTC. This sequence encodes CASQAGVQETQYF.

The chain's CDR3 is CASSFTPFGEQYF. The CDR3 nucleotides are TGTGCCAGCAGCTTCACTCCTTTTGGCGAGCAGTACTTC. This chain connects TRBV2 to TRBJ2-7; no firm D call. Germline CDR1 SNHLY, CDR2 FYNNEI. V was clipped by 6 bases and J by 6 bases, with 15 bases between them. This CDR3 is 13 amino acids long.

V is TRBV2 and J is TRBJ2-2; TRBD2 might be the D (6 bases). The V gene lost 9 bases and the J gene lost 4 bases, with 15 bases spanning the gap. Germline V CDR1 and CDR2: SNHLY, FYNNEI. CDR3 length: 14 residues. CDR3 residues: CASRGPGGTGELFF. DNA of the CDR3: TGTGCCAGTAGAGGCCCCGGGGGCACCGGGGAGCTGTTTTTT.

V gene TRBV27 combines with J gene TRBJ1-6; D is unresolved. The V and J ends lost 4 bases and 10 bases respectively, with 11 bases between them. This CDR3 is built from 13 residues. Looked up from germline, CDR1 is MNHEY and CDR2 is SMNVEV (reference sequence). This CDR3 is CASSSDKRSPLHF. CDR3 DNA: TGTGCCAGCAGTTCCGACAAAAGGTCACCCCTCCACTTT.

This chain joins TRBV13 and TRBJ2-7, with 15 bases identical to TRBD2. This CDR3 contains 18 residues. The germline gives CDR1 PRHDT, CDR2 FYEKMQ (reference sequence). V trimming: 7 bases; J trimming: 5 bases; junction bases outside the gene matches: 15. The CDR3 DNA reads TGTGCCAGCAATTGGAGGACTAGCGGGGGGGGCCGGGCGAACGAGCAGTACTTC. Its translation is CASNWRTSGGGRANEQYF.

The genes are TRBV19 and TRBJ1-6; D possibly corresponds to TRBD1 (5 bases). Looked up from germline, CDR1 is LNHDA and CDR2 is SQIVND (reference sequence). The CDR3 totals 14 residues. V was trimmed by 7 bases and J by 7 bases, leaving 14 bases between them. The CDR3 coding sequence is TGTGCCAGTACCGCGGGGGGGAGGAATTCACCCCTCCACTTT. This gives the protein CASTAGGRNSPLHF.

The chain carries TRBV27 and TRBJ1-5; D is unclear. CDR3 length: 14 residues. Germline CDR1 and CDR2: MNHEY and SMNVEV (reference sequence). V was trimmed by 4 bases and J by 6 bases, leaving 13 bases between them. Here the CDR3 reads CASSSPGRAQPQHF. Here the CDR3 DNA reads TGTGCCAGCAGTTCCCCGGGGAGGGCTCAGCCCCAGCATTTT.

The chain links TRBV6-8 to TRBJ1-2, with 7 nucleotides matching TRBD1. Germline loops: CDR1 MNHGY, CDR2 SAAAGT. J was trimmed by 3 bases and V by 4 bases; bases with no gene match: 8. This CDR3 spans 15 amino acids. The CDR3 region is CASSFSDRDYYGYTF. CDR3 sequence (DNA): TGTGCCAGCAGTTTCTCAGACAGGGATTACTATGGCTACACCTTC.

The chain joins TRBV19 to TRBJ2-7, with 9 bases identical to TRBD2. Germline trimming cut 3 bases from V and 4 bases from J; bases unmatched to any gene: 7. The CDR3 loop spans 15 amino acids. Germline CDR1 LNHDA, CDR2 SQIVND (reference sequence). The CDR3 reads CASSIPGLATYEQYF. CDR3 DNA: TGTGCCAGTAGTATCCCGGGACTAGCCACATACGAGCAGTACTTC.

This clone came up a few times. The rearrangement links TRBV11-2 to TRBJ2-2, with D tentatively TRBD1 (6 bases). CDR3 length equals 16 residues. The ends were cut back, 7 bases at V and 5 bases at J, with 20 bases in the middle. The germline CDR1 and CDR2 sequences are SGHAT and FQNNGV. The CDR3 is CASTITGRIRTGELFF. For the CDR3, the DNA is TGTGCCAGCACCATTACAGGGAGAATAAGGACCGGGGAGCTGTTTTTT.

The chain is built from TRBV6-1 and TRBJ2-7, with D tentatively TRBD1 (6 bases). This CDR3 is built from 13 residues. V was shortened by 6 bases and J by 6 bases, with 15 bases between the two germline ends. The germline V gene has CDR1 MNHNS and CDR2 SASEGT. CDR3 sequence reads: CASSHRQAVEQYF. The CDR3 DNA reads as TGTGCCAGCAGCCATAGACAGGCTGTCGAGCAGTACTTC.

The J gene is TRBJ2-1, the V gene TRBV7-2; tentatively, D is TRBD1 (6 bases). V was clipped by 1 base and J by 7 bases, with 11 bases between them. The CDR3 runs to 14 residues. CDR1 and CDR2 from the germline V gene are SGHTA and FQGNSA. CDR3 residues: CASSLGQALNEQFF. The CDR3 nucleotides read TGTGCCAGCAGCTTAGGACAGGCCCTTAATGAGCAGTTCTTC.

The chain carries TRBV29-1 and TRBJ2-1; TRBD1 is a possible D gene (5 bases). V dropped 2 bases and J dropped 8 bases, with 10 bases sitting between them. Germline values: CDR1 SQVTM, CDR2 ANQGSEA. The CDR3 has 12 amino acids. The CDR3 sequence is CSVERDSYEQFF. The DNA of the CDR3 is TGCAGCGTTGAACGAGACAGCTATGAGCAGTTCTTC.

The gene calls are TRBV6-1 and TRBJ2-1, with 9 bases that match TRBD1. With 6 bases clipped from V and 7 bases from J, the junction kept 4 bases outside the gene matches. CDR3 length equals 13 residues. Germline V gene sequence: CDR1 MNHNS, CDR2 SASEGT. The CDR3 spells CASRGTGRNEQFF. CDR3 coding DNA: TGTGCCAGCAGGGGGACAGGGAGGAATGAGCAGTTCTTC.

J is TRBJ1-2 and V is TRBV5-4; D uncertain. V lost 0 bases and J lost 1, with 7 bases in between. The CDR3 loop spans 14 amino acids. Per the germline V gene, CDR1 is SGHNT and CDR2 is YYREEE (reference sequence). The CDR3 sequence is CASSLGGDNYGYTF. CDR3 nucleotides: TGTGCCAGCAGCTTGGGCGGGGATAACTATGGCTACACCTTC.

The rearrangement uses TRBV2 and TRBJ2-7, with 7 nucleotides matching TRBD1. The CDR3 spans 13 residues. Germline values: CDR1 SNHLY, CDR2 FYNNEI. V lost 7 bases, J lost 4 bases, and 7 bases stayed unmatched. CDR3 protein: CASMRGLEYEQYF. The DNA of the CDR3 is TGTGCCAGCATGAGGGGGCTGGAATACGAGCAGTACTTC. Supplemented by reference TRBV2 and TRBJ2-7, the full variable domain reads EPEVTQTPSHQVTQMGQEVILRCVPISNHLYFYWYRQILGQKVEFLVSFYNNEISEKSEIFDDQFSVERPDGSNFTLKIRSTKLEDSAMYFCASMRGLEYEQYFGPGTRLTVT.

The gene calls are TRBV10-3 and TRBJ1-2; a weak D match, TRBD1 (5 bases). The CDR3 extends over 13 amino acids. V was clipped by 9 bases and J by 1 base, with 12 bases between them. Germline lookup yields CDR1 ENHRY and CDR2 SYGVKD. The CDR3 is CAIDGGGNYGYTF. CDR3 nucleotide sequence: TGTGCCATAGACGGGGGAGGTAACTATGGCTACACCTTC.